The TCR beta chain described here comes from a study of read filtering for tumor transcriptome and immune sequencing. Study in general: Among patients, approximately 17 were male and around 15 female, aged about 40 to 90 (mean about 66). Notes on the study in general: The sorted CD138-negative fraction was a mixed bone marrow immune population, not purified T cells.

This library used 300 to 500 ng RNA and molecular barcoded adaptors spanning alpha/delta and beta/gamma chains. Each CDR3 protein is one row after TCRdb ran MiXCR on the reads. In the table there are tens of thousands of distinct CDR3 sequences, approximately 14% of which are singletons. This clonotype has at least ten counts. Its antigen is undetermined. Trimming removed 1 base at V and 5 bases at J, with 8 bases between. This CDR3 is built from 12 residues. Per germline, CDR1 GTSNPN and CDR2 SVGIG (reference sequence). The genes are TRBV30 and TRBJ2-5; perhaps D is TRBD1 or TRBD2 (6 bases each). This receptor was taken from a donor older than 35 with multiple myeloma. Sequencing input: a population of CD138-negative cells sorted from bone marrow. The CDR3 loop is CAWSEGGETQYF. In nucleotides, the CDR3 is TGTGCCTGGAGTGAAGGGGGGGAGACCCAGTACTTC.